Listed below are T cell receptor beta chains from one sample, sequenced in a study of shared clonotypes between healthy human individuals. Assay used: immunoSEQ multiplex PCR; TCRdb lists only in-frame clones, some missing. This table holds about 730,000 clones, 72% found once. Sample: memory CD4+ T cells sorted from blood. These receptors all come from a woman aged 25-40 years in good health. Both conserved end residues are part of each CDR3. A D gene is named only where the DNA matches it firmly. Expanded clones are given a class, and other clones once, few, many or no size at all.

j_call v_call clone_size d_call cdr3_nt cdr3_aa
TRBJ2-3 TRBV7-9 . . TGTGCCAGCAGCTTAGGCCAAACGCAGTATTTT CASSLGQTQYF
TRBJ1-1 TRBV2 few . TGTGCCAGCAGTAAACAGGGATACACTGAAGCTTTCTTT CASSKQGYTEAFF
TRBJ2-3 TRBV18 . TRBD1 TGTGCCAGCTCAATTGATGACAGGGCGGTTTTGACAGATACGCAGTATTTT CASSIDDRAVLTDTQYF
TRBJ1-3 TRBV11-2 . . TGTGCCAGCAGCAAGGCAGGGCCTGGAAACACCATATATTTT CASSKAGPGNTIYF
TRBJ1-5 TRBV10-2 . . TGCGCCAGCAGGAAAGGGGCTAGTAGCAATCAGCCCCAGCATTTT CASRKGASSNQPQHF
TRBJ2-3 TRBV6-5 once . TGTGCCAGCAGTTACCACTCGACTAGTAGCACAGATACGCAGTATTTT CASSYHSTSSTDTQYF
TRBJ2-1 TRBV19 . . TGTGCCAGTAGTATAGCTCAGAGTTCCAATGAGCAGTTCTTC CASSIAQSSNEQFF
TRBJ2-2 TRBV6-1 few . TGTGCCAGCAAAGGGCTAGATACCGGGGAGCTGTTTTTT CASKGLDTGELFF
TRBJ1-1 TRBV28 . . TGTGCCAGCAGTTTCTCCTTTAAAGGTCTCAACACTGAAGCTTTCTTT CASSFSFKGLNTEAFF
TRBJ2-1 TRBV5-1 . TRBD2 TGCGCCAGCAGCTTTGGTAGCGGGGGTGAGCAGTTCTTC CASSFGSGGEQFF
TRBJ2-7 TRBV5-1 . . TGCGCCAGCAGCTTGGGACCGAGCTCCTACGAGCAGTACTTC CASSLGPSSYEQYF
TRBJ2-1 TRBV2 . TRBD1 TGTGCCAGCAGTGATTTCTCTTTGGGACAGGAGGGGGGCAATGAGCAGTTCTTC CASSDFSLGQEGGNEQFF
TRBJ2-7 TRBV19 . TRBD2 TGTGCCAGTACCCCTGTTGCGGGAGAACACGAGCAGTACTTC CASTPVAGEHEQYF